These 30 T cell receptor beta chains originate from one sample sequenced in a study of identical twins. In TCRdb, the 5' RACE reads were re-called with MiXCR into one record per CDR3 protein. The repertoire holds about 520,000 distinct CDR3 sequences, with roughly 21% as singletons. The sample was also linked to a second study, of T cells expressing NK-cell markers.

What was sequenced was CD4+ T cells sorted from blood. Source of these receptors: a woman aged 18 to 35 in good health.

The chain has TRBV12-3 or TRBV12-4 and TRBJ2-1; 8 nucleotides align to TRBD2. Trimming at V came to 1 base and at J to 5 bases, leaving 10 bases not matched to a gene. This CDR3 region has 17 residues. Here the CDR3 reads CASSLVAPQRENNEQFF. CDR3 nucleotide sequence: TGTGCCAGCAGTTTAGTCGCCCCCCAGCGGGAGAACAATGAGCAGTTCTTC.

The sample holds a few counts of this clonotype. Here the CDR3 DNA reads TGCAGCGTTGATATCCTCCGGCTCCTGGACAGGGGGCAGTTCTTC. The encoded protein is CSVDILRLLDRGQFF. The genes are TRBV29-1 and TRBJ2-1, with 9 bases identical to TRBD1. The J segment lost 12 bases and the V segment lost 3 bases, leaving 15 bases of the junction unmatched. This CDR3 spans 15 amino acids. CDR1 and CDR2 from the germline V gene are SQVTM and ANQGSEA.

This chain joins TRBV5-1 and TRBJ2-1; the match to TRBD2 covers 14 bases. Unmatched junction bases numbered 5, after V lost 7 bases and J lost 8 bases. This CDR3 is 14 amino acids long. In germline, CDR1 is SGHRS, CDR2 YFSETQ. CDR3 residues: CASGGTSGSYEQFF. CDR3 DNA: TGCGCCAGCGGAGGGACTAGCGGGAGCTATGAGCAGTTCTTC.

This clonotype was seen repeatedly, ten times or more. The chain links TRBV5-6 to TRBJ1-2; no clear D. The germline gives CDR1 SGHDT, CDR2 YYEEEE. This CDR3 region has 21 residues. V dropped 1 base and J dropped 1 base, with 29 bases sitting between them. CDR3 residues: CASSLTSLPVPPEWGNYGYTF. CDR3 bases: TGTGCCAGCAGCTTGACCTCTCTCCCAGTCCCCCCCGAGTGGGGTAACTATGGCTACACCTTC.

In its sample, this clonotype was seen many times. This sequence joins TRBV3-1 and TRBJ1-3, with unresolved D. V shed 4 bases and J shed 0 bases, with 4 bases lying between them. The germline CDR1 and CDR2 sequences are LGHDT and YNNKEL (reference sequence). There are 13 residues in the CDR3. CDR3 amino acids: CASSLSSGNTIYF. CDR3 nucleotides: TGTGCCAGCAGCCTGAGCTCTGGAAACACCATATATTTT.

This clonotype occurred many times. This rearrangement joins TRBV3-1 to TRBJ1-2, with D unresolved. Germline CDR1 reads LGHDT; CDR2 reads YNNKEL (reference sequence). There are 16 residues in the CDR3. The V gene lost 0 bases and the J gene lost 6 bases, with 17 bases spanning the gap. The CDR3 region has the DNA TGTGCCAGCAGCCAAGAAGTAGTGGTTACCAGGCATGGCTACACCTTC. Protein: CASSQEVVVTRHGYTF.

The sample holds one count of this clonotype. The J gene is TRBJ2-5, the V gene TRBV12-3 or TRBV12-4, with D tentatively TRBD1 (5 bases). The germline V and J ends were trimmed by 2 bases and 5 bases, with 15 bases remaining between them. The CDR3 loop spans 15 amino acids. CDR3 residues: CASSLYQGVGETQYF. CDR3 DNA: TGTGCCAGCAGTTTATACCAGGGCGTGGGGGAGACCCAGTACTTC.

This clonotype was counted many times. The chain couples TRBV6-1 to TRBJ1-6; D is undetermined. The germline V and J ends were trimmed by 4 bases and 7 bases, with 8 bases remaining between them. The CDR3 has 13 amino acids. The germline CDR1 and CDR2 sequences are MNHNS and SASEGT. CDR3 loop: CASSGTVNSPLHF. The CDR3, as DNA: TGTGCCAGCAGTGGGACGGTGAATTCACCCCTCCACTTT.

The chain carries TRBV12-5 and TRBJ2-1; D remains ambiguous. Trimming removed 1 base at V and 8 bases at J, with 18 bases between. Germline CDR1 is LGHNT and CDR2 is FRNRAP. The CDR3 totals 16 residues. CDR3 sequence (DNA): TGTGCTAGTGGTTTGGGGTACTCAAGTGAAACGGATGAGCAGTTCTTC. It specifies CASGLGYSSETDEQFF.

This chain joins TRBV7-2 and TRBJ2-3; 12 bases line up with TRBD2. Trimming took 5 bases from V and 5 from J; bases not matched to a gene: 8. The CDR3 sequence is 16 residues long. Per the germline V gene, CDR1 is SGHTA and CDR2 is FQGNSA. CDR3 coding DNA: TGTGCCAGCAGCGTCCTAGCGGGAGGGCCGGTAGATACGCAGTATTTT. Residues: CASSVLAGGPVDTQYF.

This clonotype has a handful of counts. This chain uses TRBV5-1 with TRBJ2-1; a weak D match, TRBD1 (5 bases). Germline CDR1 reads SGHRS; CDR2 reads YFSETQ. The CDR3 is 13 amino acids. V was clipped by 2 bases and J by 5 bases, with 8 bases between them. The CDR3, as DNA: TGCGCCAGCAGCTTTGACAGCGACAATGAGCAGTTCTTC. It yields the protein CASSFDSDNEQFF.

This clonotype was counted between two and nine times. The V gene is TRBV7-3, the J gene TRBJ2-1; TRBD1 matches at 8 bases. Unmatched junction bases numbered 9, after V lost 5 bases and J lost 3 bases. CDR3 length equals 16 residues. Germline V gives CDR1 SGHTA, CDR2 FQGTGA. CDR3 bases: TGTGCCAGCAGCCCGGGCAGGGGGCTAGGCTACAATGAGCAGTTCTTC. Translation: CASSPGRGLGYNEQFF.

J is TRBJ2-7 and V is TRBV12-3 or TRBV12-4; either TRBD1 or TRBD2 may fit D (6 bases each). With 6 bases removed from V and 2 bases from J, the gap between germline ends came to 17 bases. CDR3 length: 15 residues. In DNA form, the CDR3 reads TGTGCCAGCAGCAGAGTCGGGGGCATAACCTACGAGCAGTACTTC. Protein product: CASSRVGGITYEQYF.

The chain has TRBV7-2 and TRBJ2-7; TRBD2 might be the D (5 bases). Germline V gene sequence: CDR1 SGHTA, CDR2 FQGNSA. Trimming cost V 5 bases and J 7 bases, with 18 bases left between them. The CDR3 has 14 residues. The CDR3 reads CASSRGDRSAEQYF. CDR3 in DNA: TGTGCCAGCAGCCGGGGTGATAGGTCCGCGGAGCAGTACTTC.

This CDR3 reads CSARDSAEVTDTQYF. The CDR3 bases are TGCAGTGCTAGAGATTCGGCAGAGGTCACAGATACGCAGTATTTT. The chain carries TRBV20-1 and TRBJ2-3; D not certain. The CDR3 length is 15 residues. Per germline, CDR1 DFQATT and CDR2 SNEGSKA (reference sequence). Trimming took off 0 bases at V and 2 bases at J, with 12 bases between the two ends.

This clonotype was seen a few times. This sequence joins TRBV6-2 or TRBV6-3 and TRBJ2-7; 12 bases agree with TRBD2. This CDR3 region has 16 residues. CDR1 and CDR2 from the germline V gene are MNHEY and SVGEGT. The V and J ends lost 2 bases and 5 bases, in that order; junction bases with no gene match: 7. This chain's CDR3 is CASSYPRTSGKDEQYF. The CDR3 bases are TGTGCCAGCAGTTACCCTAGGACTAGCGGGAAAGACGAGCAGTACTTC.

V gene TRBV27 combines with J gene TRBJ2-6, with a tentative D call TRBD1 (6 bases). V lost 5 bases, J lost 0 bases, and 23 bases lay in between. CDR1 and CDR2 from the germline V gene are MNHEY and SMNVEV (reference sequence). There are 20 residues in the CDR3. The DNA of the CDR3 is TGTGCCAGCAGTGTTTTAAGACAGGACCCAAGGGTCTCTGGGGCCAACGTCCTGACTTTC. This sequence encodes CASSVLRQDPRVSGANVLTF.

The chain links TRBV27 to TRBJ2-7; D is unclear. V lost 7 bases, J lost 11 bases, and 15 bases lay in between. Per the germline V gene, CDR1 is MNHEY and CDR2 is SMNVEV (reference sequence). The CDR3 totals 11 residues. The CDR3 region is CASKSEAAEYF. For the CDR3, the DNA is TGTGCCAGCAAAAGTGAAGCTGCGGAGTACTTC.

In DNA form, the CDR3 reads TGTGCCAGCAGATACAGCAAAGAGACCCAGTACTTC. It codes for CASRYSKETQYF. The V call is TRBV12-3 or TRBV12-4, the J call TRBJ2-5; D is uncertain. This CDR3 contains 12 residues. The V end lost 6 bases, the J end lost 3 bases, and 8 bases lay between the germline ends.

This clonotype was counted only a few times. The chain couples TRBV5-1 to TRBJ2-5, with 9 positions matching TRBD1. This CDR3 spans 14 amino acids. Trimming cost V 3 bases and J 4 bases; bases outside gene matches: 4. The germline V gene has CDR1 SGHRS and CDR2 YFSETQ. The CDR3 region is CASSWGTGLETQYF. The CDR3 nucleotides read TGCGCCAGCAGCTGGGGGACAGGGCTAGAGACCCAGTACTTC.

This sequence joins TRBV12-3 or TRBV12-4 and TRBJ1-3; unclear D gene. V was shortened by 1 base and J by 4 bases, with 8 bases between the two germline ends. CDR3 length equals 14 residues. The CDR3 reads CASSLVGPGNTIYF. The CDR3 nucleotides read TGTGCCAGCAGTTTAGTCGGGCCGGGAAACACCATATATTTT.

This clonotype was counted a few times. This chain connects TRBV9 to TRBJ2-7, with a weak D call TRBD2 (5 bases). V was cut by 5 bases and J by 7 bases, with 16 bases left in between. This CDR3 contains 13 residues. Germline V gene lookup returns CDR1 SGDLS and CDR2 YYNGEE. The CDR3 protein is CASSPGIRWEQYF. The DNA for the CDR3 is TGTGCCAGCAGTCCCGGGATACGATGGGAGCAGTACTTC.

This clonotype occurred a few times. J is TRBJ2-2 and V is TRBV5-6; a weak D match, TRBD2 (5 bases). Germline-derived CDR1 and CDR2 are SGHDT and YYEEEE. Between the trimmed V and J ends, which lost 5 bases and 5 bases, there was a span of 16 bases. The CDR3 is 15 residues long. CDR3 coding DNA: TGTGCCAGCAGGAGAGAGGGAAGGTGGACCGGGGAGCTGTTTTTT. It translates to CASRREGRWTGELFF.

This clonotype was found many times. CDR3 amino acids: CASSSGWKLFF. The CDR3 nucleotides read TGTGCCAGCAGCTCAGGGTGGAAACTGTTTTTT. The chain is built from TRBV12-3 or TRBV12-4 and TRBJ1-4, with D maybe TRBD1 (5 bases). Trimming stripped 6 bases from V and 11 bases from J, with 10 bases between. The CDR3 contains 11 residues.

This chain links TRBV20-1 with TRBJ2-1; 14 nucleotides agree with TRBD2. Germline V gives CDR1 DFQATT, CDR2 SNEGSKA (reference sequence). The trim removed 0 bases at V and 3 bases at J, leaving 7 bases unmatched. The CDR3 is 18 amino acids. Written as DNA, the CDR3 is TGCAGTGCTAGAGATTCGACTAGCGGGGGGGCCTTCTACAATGAGCAGTTCTTC. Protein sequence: CSARDSTSGGAFYNEQFF.

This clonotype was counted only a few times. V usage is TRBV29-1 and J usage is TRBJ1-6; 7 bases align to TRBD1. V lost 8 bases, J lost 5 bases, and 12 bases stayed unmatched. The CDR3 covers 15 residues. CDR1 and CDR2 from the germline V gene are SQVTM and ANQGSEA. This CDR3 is CSTSGTADDNSPLHF. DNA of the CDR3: TGCAGCACCTCCGGGACAGCAGACGATAATTCACCCCTCCACTTT.

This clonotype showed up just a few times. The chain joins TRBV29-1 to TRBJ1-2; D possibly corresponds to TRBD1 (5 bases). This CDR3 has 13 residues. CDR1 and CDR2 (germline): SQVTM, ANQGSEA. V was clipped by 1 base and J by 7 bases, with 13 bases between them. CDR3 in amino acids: CSVEVGGTGGYTF. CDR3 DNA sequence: TGCAGCGTTGAAGTGGGGGGGACGGGTGGCTACACCTTC.

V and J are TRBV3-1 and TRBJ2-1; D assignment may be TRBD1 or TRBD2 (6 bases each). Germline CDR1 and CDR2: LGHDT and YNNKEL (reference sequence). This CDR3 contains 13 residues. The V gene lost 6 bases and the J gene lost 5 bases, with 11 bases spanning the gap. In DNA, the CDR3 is TGTGCCAGCAGGGACAGCGGGCACAATGAGCAGTTCTTC. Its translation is CASRDSGHNEQFF.

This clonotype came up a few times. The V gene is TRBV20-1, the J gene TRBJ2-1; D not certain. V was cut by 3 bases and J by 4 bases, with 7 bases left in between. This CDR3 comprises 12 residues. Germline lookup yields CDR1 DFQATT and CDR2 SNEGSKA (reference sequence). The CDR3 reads CSARVPYNEQFF. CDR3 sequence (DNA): TGCAGTGCTAGGGTGCCTTACAATGAGCAGTTCTTC.

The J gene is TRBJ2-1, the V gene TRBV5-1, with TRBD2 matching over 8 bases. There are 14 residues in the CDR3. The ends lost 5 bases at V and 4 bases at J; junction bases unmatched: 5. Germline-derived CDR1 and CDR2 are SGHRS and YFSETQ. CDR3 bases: TGCGCCAGCAGTTCCGGGGGGGATTACAATGAGCAGTTCTTC. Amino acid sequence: CASSSGGDYNEQFF.